What follows describes a single TCR beta chain. Its antigen is undetermined. Original processing methods: After removing out-of-frame reads, over 2 million distinct TCRbeta sequences remained. Clones were read by immunoSEQ multiplex PCR, and TCRdb kept only the in-frame ones, dropping some. D and trimming come from the DNA, and the V and J calls and clone size come from that table. The profile shows about 60,000 clones, 60% to 75% of them singletons. This entry comes from a study of memory CD4+ T cells and cytomegalovirus serostatus. Whole-study results and caveats: About 40% of the roughly 160 known CMV-associated TCRbeta sequences appeared in CD4+ memory. Repertoires predicted CMV serostatus with median bootstrapped AUC of about 0.96.

Single viable CD3+CD4+CD8-CD45RO+ cells were sorted as the memory CD4+ T cells. V was clipped by 5 bases and J by 6 bases; unmatched bases: 7. Germline CDR1 is ENHRY and CDR2 is SYGVKD. This CDR3 is built from 14 residues. Sequencing was done on a sample of memory CD4+ T cells from blood. This TCR was recovered from an adult in good health and CMV-seropositive. The chain has TRBV10-3 and TRBJ2-1; 7 bases fit TRBD2. DNA of the CDR3: TGTGCCATCAGTCCCGGGACTACCCCCAATGAGCAGTTCTTC. As protein: CAISPGTTPNEQFF.